What follows describes a single TCR beta chain. Its specificity is unknown. Specified time point: blood 4 weeks post-SBRT, at nephrectomy. Regarding treatment: 15 Gy SBRT to primary tumor, nephrectomy 4 weeks later. Nephrectomy followed 15 Gy stereotactic body radiation by 4 weeks. The patient's renal cell carcinoma had clear cell pathology. CDR3 length: 18 residues. V lost 1 base and J lost 6; bases outside the gene matches: 8. Germline V gene sequence: CDR1 SGHRS, CDR2 YFSETQ. The record originates from a study of radiation and T cells in renal cell carcinoma. The assay was immunoSEQ multiplex PCR, and TCRdb's table has in-frame clones only and misses some. The sample contains 120,000 to 150,000 clones, about 88% of which appear only once. Findings of the study overall: From baseline, blood top tumor clonotypes peaked at 2 weeks post-radiation.

Sequencing used blood, obtained from a patient whose treatment included radiotherapy and nephrectomy. The chain combines TRBV5-1 with TRBJ2-2, with TRBD2 identical over 14 bases. The receptor comes from a woman between 50 and 59 years old with renal cell carcinoma. The CDR3 DNA reads TGCGCCAGCAGCTTGAGGGGGACTAGCGGGAGTCTAGCCGGGGAGCTGTTTTTT. Encoded protein: CASSLRGTSGSLAGELFF. The full variable domain, in which reference TRBV5-1 and TRBJ2-2 provide the parts outside the CDR3, is KAGVTQTPRYLIKTRGQQVTLSCSPISGHRSVSWYQQTPGQGLQFLFEYFSETQRNKGNFPGRFSGRQFSNSRSEMNVSTLELGDSALYLCASSLRGTSGSLAGELFFGEGSRLTVL.